One sample yielded the 16 T cell receptor beta chains listed below, sequenced in a study of cytomegalovirus exposure and HLA in healthy donors. Assay: immunoSEQ multiplex PCR; the TCRdb copy retains only in-frame clones and omits some. In the table there are 250,000 or so clones, 87% of which are singletons. The sample was PBMCs. All receptors derive from a young man in good health and CMV-seronegative.

The genes are TRBV29-1 and TRBJ1-1, with D perhaps matching TRBD1 (6 bases). CDR1 and CDR2 (germline): SQVTM, ANQGSEA. With 4 bases removed from V and 5 bases from J, the gap between germline ends came to 11 bases. The CDR3 consists of 12 residues. DNA for the CDR3: TGCAGCGTTGGCTTTAGGGGGACTGAAGCTTTCTTT. It translates to CSVGFRGTEAFF.

This chain links TRBV2 with TRBJ2-7; TRBD2 agrees at 12 bases. CDR1 and CDR2 from the germline V gene are SNHLY and FYNNEI. The CDR3 is 16 residues long. After removal of 8 bases from V and 3 bases from J, the junction contained 11 bases not matched to a gene. This CDR3 reads CASLERTGLAGYEQYF. DNA for the CDR3: TGTGCCAGCCTGGAGAGAACGGGACTAGCGGGCTACGAGCAGTACTTC. The full variable domain, its missing parts supplied by reference TRBV2 and TRBJ2-7, is EPEVTQTPSHQVTQMGQEVILRCVPISNHLYFYWYRQILGQKVEFLVSFYNNEISEKSEIFDDQFSVERPDGSNFTLKIRSTKLEDSAMYFCASLERTGLAGYEQYFGPGTRLTVT.

J is TRBJ1-3 and V is TRBV6-6; tentatively, D is TRBD1 (6 bases). This CDR3 contains 14 residues. The germline CDR1 and CDR2 sequences are MNHNY and SVGAGI (reference sequence). With 0 bases removed from V and 4 bases from J, the gap between germline ends came to 7 bases. The DNA of the CDR3 is TGTGCCAGCAGTTACTCTGGACAGGGAAACACCATATATTTT. Residues: CASSYSGQGNTIYF.

The chain combines TRBV19 with TRBJ2-1, with TRBD2 matching 15 bases. Germline V CDR1 and CDR2: LNHDA, SQIVND (reference sequence). With 8 bases clipped from V and 10 bases from J, the junction kept 3 bases outside the gene matches. CDR3 length: 13 amino acids. The CDR3 DNA reads TGTGCCAGTGAGGGACTAGCGGGAGGAGAGCAGTTCTTC. Amino acid sequence: CASEGLAGGEQFF.

The genes are TRBV29-1 and TRBJ2-1; 12 bases are shared with TRBD2. Germline trimming cut 3 bases from V and 3 bases from J; bases unmatched to any gene: 3. Germline CDR1 and CDR2: SQVTM and ANQGSEA. This CDR3 spans 15 amino acids. CDR3 in DNA: TGCAGCGTTGAGTTACTAGCGGGAGGCTACAATGAGCAGTTCTTC. Amino acids: CSVELLAGGYNEQFF.

The chain uses TRBV6-1 and TRBJ2-1, with 11 nucleotides matching TRBD2. V was clipped by 5 bases and J by 15 bases; unmatched bases: 12. CDR3 length equals 14 residues. CDR1 is MNHNS, CDR2 SASEGT, per germline. CDR3 protein: CASSSSTSGIITFF. The CDR3 nucleotides are TGTGCCAGCAGTTCCTCGACTAGCGGGATAATAACGTTCTTC.

CDR3 nucleotides: TGTGCCAGCTTCCAGGGGGCGGGGGAGCAGTACTTC. Its protein is CASFQGAGEQYF. The chain has TRBV2 and TRBJ2-7, with 8 nucleotides matching TRBD1. V dropped 8 bases and J dropped 7; count of bases not matched to a gene: 7. CDR3 size: 12 residues. CDR1 is SNHLY, CDR2 FYNNEI, per germline.

CDR3 residues: CASSRTGTGVTEAFF. CDR3 coding DNA: TGTGCCAGCAGCAGAACCGGGACAGGGGTTACTGAAGCTTTCTTT. The chain carries TRBV6-6 and TRBJ1-1; 10 bases agree with TRBD1. J was trimmed by 5 bases and V by 6 bases; bases with no gene match: 9. The CDR3 contains 15 residues. Germline CDR1 is MNHNY and CDR2 is SVGAGI (reference sequence).

The chain carries TRBV28 and TRBJ2-7; tentative D call: TRBD2 (6 bases). This CDR3 contains 12 residues. Germline V gives CDR1 MDHEN, CDR2 SYDVKM. Trimming shortened V by 7 bases and J by 7 bases, and 14 bases separated the two germline ends. CDR3 residues: CASTMGGYEQYF. The DNA of the CDR3 is TGTGCCAGCACCATGGGGGGATATGAGCAGTACTTC.

In its sample, this clone was seen a few times. The chain recombines TRBV18 with TRBJ2-7; 8 bases are shared with TRBD1. With V trimmed by 4 bases and J by 4 bases, 12 bases remained unmatched. The CDR3 loop spans 16 amino acids. Germline CDR1 reads KGHSH; CDR2 reads LQKENI. In DNA form, the CDR3 reads TGTGCCAGCTCACACAGTCCGGGGGACAGGCAATACGAGCAGTACTTC. Its protein is CASSHSPGDRQYEQYF.

J is TRBJ2-5 and V is TRBV12-5, with D perhaps TRBD2 (5 bases). The CDR3 covers 14 residues. Trimming removed 4 bases from V and 0 bases from J, with 9 bases in between. The V gene's germline CDR1 is LGHNT and CDR2 FRNRAP. The CDR3 DNA follows: TGTGCTAGTGGTTCCGGACTGAACCAAGAGACCCAGTACTTC. As protein: CASGSGLNQETQYF.

The J gene is TRBJ2-7, the V gene TRBV6-5, with TRBD1 matching over 7 bases. V lost 2 bases to trimming and J lost 3 bases; unmatched junction nucleotides: 7. CDR3 length: 15 residues. CDR1 MNHEY and CDR2 SVGAGI come from the germline V gene. CDR3 region: CASSYGTGAGYEQYF. The CDR3 DNA reads TGTGCCAGCAGTTACGGTACAGGGGCCGGCTACGAGCAGTACTTC.

CDR3 protein: CASSARTANTEAFF. CDR3 DNA: TGTGCCAGCAGCGCACGGACAGCCAACACTGAAGCTTTCTTT. The chain is built from TRBV9 and TRBJ1-1, with TRBD1 as a possible D gene (6 bases). There are 14 residues in the CDR3. Germline values: CDR1 SGDLS, CDR2 YYNGEE. Trimming shortened V by 3 bases and J by 2 bases, and 11 bases separated the two germline ends. The entire variable domain, with the rest obtained from reference TRBV9 and TRBJ1-1, is as follows: DSGVTQTPKHLITATGQRVTLRCSPRSGDLSVYWYQQSLDQGLQFLIQYYNGEERAKGNILERFSAQQFPDLHSELNLSSLELGDSALYFCASSARTANTEAFFGQGTRLTVV.

This rearrangement joins TRBV11-2 to TRBJ1-1, with D perhaps matching TRBD1 (5 bases). V lost 3 bases and J lost 4, with 15 bases in between. The CDR3 has 15 residues. CDR1 SGHAT and CDR2 FQNNGV come from the germline V gene. The DNA of the CDR3 is TGTGCCAGCAGCTTCCAGGGTATCGGGGGCACTGAAGCTTTCTTT. Translated: CASSFQGIGGTEAFF.

The chain carries TRBV10-3 and TRBJ1-1; TRBD1 matches 11 bases. CDR1 is ENHRY, CDR2 SYGVKD, per germline. Trimming removed 6 bases from V and 4 bases from J; junction bases left unmatched: 4. The CDR3 loop spans 14 amino acids. Here the CDR3 reads CAIREGQGGTEAFF. CDR3 nucleotide sequence: TGTGCCATCAGGGAGGGACAGGGGGGCACTGAAGCTTTCTTT.

The chain is built from TRBV2 and TRBJ1-2; TRBD1 matches at 8 bases. The V and J ends lost 8 bases and 6 bases, in that order; junction bases with no gene match: 14. The CDR3 is 15 amino acids. Germline V CDR1 and CDR2: SNHLY, FYNNEI. CDR3 loop: CASQMGRGHYNGYTF. In DNA, the CDR3 is TGTGCCAGCCAGATGGGCAGGGGGCATTATAATGGCTACACCTTC.